This TCR beta chain emerged from a study of regulatory T cells in long-lasting Graves disease. Study-wide background: Graves' disease counted as persistent after over 5 years of antithyroid drugs with positive TSH receptor antibodies. Study observations and caveats: There was favoring of TRBV28, TRBJ1-2 and TRBJ2-5 in persistent disease.

iRepertoire HTBI primers and Arm-PCR of CDR3 regions built TCR beta libraries. Per the study methods: The study identified 50 to 70 TRBV and 14 to 15 TRBJ segments across samples. TCRdb independently ran MiXCR on the multiplex PCR reads; one entry per CDR3 protein. The V and J calls were not made by the authors but by TCRdb's processing. Among roughly 400,000 distinct CDR3 sequences listed, 21% were seen once. About this clonotype itself: Antigen specificity is unknown.

Time point defined: persistent/refractory GD, antithyroid drugs over 5 years with positive TRAb. Isolated PBMC RNA provided the starting material for the TCR library. Into tubes containing EDTA, 8 to 9.5 milliliters of peripheral blood were drawn. This CDR3 is 15 amino acids long. Per the germline V gene, CDR1 is MNHEY and CDR2 is SVGEGT. V was cut by 0 bases and J by 7 bases, with 10 bases left in between. This sequence was found in a female donor with Graves disease. The chain couples TRBV6-2 or TRBV6-3 to TRBJ1-6; D unresolved. The sequencing here drew on peripheral blood mononuclear cells (PBMCs), taken when the disease was refractory, from a patient treated with antithyroid drugs. CDR3 residues: CASSYSQETNSPLHF. In DNA form, the CDR3 reads TGTGCCAGCAGTTACTCGCAGGAAACGAATTCACCCCTCCACTTT.